This T cell receptor (beta chain) was recovered during a study of STAT3 mutations in large granular lymphocyte leukemia. General study points: Every T-cell large granular lymphocyte leukemia patient had at least one immunodominant TCR beta clonotype.

Sequencing was performed with immunoSEQ multiplex PCR; in TCRdb, only in-frame clones are kept and a portion is missing. This sample has 1,500 to 2,000 clones, with around 30% found just once. This clone showed up just a few times. The antigen is not known. V lost 4 bases and J lost 0, with 13 bases in between. Germline V gene sequence: CDR1 SGDLS, CDR2 YYNGEE. The CDR3 has 15 amino acids. Sequencing used peripheral blood mononuclear cells. The chain carries TRBV9 and TRBJ1-1, with no clear D. This receptor was taken from a male patient aged 50 to 60 with T-cell large granular lymphocyte leukemia. Some clones in this sample may be carry-over from other donors' samples. CDR3 sequence reads: CASSSSPGMNTEAFF. CDR3 nucleotides: TGTGCCAGCAGCAGTAGTCCGGGGATGAACACTGAAGCTTTCTTT. Drawing the rest from reference TRBV9 and TRBJ1-1, the complete variable domain is DSGVTQTPKHLITATGQRVTLRCSPRSGDLSVYWYQQSLDQGLQFLIQYYNGEERAKGNILERFSAQQFPDLHSELNLSSLELGDSALYFCASSSSPGMNTEAFFGQGTRLTVV.